The clone carrying this T cell receptor beta chain was seen repeatedly, ten times or more. Its specificity is not known. In germline, CDR1 is SQVTM, CDR2 ANQGSEA. CDR3 size: 14 residues. V was clipped by 6 bases and J by 0 bases; unmatched bases: 7. The entry originates in a study of response to subunit inactivated influenza vaccine. Study results and caveats: New T cells are recruited in small numbers by each seasonal influenza vaccination, according to the authors' suggestion.

Using its own MiXCR run on the RT-PCR reads, TCRdb lists one record per CDR3 protein. The repertoire consists of about half a million distinct CDR3 sequences, with roughly 9.7% occurring once and the leading ten covering more than 10%. This sequence originates from a middle-aged man who received an inactivated influenza vaccine. The chain joins TRBV29-1 to TRBJ2-7; the match to TRBD1 covers 8 bases. The specimen was PBMCs from blood, collected roughly 6 weeks after vaccination. This CDR3 is CSVETGASSYEQYF. CDR3 bases: TGCAGCGTCGAGACAGGGGCCAGCTCCTACGAGCAGTACTTC.